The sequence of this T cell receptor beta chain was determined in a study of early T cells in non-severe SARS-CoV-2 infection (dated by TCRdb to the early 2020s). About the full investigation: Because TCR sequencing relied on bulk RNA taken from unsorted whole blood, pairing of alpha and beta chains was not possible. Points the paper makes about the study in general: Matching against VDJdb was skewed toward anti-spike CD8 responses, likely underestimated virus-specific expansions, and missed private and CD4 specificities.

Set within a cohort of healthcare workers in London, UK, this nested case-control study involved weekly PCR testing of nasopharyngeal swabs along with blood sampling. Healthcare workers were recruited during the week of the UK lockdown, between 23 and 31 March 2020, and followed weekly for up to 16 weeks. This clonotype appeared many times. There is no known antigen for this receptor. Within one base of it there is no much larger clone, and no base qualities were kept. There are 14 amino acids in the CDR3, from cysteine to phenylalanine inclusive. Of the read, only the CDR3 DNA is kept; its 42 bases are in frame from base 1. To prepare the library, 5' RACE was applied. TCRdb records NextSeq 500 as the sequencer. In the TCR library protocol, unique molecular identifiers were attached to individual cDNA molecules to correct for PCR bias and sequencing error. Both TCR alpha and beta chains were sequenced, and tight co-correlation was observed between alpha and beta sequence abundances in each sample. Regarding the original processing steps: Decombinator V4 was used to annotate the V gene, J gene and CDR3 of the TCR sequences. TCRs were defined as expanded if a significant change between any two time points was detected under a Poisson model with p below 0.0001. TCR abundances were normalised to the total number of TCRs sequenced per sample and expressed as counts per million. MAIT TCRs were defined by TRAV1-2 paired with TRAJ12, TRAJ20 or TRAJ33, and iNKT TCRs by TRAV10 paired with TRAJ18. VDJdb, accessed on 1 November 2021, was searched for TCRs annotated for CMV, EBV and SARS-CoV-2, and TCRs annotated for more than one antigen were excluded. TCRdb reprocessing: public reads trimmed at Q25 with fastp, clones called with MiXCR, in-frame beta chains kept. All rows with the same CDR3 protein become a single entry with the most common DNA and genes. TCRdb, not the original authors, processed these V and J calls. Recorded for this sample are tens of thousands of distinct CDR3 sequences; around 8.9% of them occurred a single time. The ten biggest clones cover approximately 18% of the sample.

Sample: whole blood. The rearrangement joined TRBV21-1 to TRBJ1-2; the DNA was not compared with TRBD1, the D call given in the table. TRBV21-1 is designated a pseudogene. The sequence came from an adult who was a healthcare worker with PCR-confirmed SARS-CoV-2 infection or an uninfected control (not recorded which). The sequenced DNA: TGTGCCAGCAGCAAAGCTCCGCCAGGGCTTGGCTACACCTTC. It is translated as CASSKAPPGLGYTF.